This TCR beta chain is from a study of T cells in localized non-small cell lung cancer. From germline, CDR1 is MNHGY and CDR2 SAAAGT. Losses at the gene ends were 6 bases for V and 1 base for J; bases not matched to a gene: 3. This CDR3 contains 14 residues. This clone was found a few times. As yet, its antigen is unknown. Study observations and caveats: One tumor region alone was sequenced, and heterogeneity therefore remains possible. Patients showing higher blood T cell density tended to see longer overall survival. Adjacent lung tissue had a median 57 of the top 100 clones found in the tumor. Highest T cell clonality was seen in uninvolved adjacent lung, surpassing that measured in tumor.

Data came from immunoSEQ multiplex PCR; TCRdb stores just in-frame clones and leaves some out. The table shows around 2,500 clones, with roughly 24% occurring only once. The chain joins TRBV6-8 to TRBJ1-3; 7 bases match TRBD1. This sequence was found in a woman aged 40 to 75 with stage II squamous cell lung carcinoma. The sample here was lung tumor tissue, taken before any cancer treatment. The CDR3 reads CASSRDRSGNTIYF. Here the CDR3 DNA reads TGTGCCAGCAGCCGGGACAGATCTGGAAACACCATATATTTT.